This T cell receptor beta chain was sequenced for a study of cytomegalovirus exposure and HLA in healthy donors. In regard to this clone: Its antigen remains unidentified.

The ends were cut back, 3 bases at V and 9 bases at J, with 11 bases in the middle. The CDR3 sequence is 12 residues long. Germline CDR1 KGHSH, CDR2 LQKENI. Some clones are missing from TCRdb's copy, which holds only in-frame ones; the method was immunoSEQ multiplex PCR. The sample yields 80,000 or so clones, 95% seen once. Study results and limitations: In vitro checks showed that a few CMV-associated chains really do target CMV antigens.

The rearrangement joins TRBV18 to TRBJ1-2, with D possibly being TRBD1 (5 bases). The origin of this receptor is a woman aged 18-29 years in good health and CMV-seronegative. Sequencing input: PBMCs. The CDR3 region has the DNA TGTGCCAGCTCACCCCCACAGGCGCGCTACACCTTC. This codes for CASSPPQARYTF.